The next 23 T cell receptor beta chains were all read from a single sample in a study of metastatic and nonmetastatic thyroid tumors. TCRdb re-clonotyped the PCR reads through MiXCR. The sample lists fewer than 35,000 clones, 15% to 20% occurring once. Prior to thyroid surgery, none of the patients had received any treatment. The sequenced sample consisted of blood. The source is a female donor with papillary thyroid cancer or a benign thyroid nodule (not recorded which). Some clones in this sample may be carry-over from other donors' samples.

Ten or more counts support this clone. The chain recombines TRBV12-3 or TRBV12-4 with TRBJ1-1; 9 bases fit TRBD1. The CDR3 is made up of 14 amino acids. V lost 7 bases, J lost 5 bases, and 8 bases stayed unmatched. The CDR3: CASNLQGARTEAFF. In nucleotides, the CDR3 is TGTGCCAGCAACCTACAGGGGGCTCGGACTGAAGCTTTCTTT.

The sample holds many counts of this clone. The rearrangement links TRBV11-1 to TRBJ2-7; D perhaps matches TRBD2 (6 bases). Trimming shortened V by 4 bases and J by 3 bases, and 19 bases separated the two germline ends. The CDR3 has 16 amino acids. CDR1 and CDR2 (germline): SGHAT, FQDESV (reference sequence). Written as DNA, the CDR3 is TGTGCCAGCAGCTCTAGTGGGACTGGCCTAATCTACGAGCAGTACTTC. Protein: CASSSSGTGLIYEQYF.

This clone qualifies as medium-sized. This chain joins TRBV28 and TRBJ1-1; D not resolved. The V and J ends lost 3 bases and 8 bases respectively, with 22 bases between them. In germline, CDR1 is MDHEN, CDR2 SYDVKM. The CDR3 is 16 residues long. The CDR3 nucleotides are TGTGCCAGCAGTTTCCACTCCCCAGAGGGCGTCAAAGAAGCTTTCTTT. Protein product: CASSFHSPEGVKEAFF.

Many counts were recorded for this clone. This sequence joins TRBV9 and TRBJ1-5; possible D gene TRBD1, 5 bases. The V and J ends lost 4 bases and 5 bases respectively, with 16 bases between them. Germline V lookup: CDR1 SGDLS, CDR2 YYNGEE. This CDR3 is 15 amino acids long. In DNA, the CDR3 is TGTGCCAGCAGCCCGACCGGGACTCATGATCAGCCCCAGCATTTT. Protein sequence: CASSPTGTHDQPQHF.

This clone was seen ten or more times. The chain recombines TRBV13 with TRBJ1-2, with 10 bases fitting TRBD1. Germline CDR1 reads PRHDT; CDR2 reads FYEKMQ (reference sequence). V shed 4 bases and J 5 bases; nucleotides not matched to a gene: 10. This CDR3 has 16 amino acids. CDR3 amino acids: CASSSGTGVFGYGYTF. CDR3 coding DNA: TGTGCCAGCAGCTCTGGGACAGGGGTATTTGGGTATGGCTACACCTTC. Drawing the rest from reference TRBV13 and TRBJ1-2, the complete variable domain is AAGVIQSPRHLIKEKRETATLKCYPIPRHDTVYWYQQGPGQDPQFLISFYEKMQSDKGSIPDRFSAQQFSDYHSELNMSSLELGDSALYFCASSSGTGVFGYGYTFGSGTRLTVV.

This clone counts as medium-sized. The chain links TRBV28 to TRBJ1-5; D might be TRBD1 (5 bases). V was trimmed by 5 bases and J by 6 bases, leaving 8 bases between them. The CDR3 has 12 residues. Per the germline V gene, CDR1 is MDHEN and CDR2 is SYDVKM. CDR3 bases: TGTGCCAGCAGTGGGGGGAGTCAGCCCCAGCATTTT. Amino acid sequence: CASSGGSQPQHF.

This clone was found many times. The chain employs TRBV20-1 and TRBJ2-1, with 12 positions matching TRBD2. Trimming cost V 6 bases and J 15 bases; bases outside gene matches: 12. Germline V CDR1 and CDR2: DFQATT, SNEGSKA (reference sequence). The CDR3 extends over 13 amino acids. The CDR3 nucleotides read TGCAGTGCAAACCCCGGGACTAGCGGGTTGCTGTTCTTC. It specifies CSANPGTSGLLFF.

The CDR3 DNA reads as TGTGCCACCAGCAGAGATCTCCAGGGACGCTGGCCCCAGCATTTT. This sequence encodes CATSRDLQGRWPQHF. This chain joins TRBV15 and TRBJ1-5, with a possible D match to TRBD1 (5 bases). V was clipped by 0 bases and J by 9 bases, with 15 bases between them. Germline-derived CDR1 and CDR2 are LNHNV and YYDKDF (reference sequence). The CDR3 contains 15 residues.

This clone qualifies as medium-sized. The chain has TRBV6-1 and TRBJ1-6; 10 bases are a match to TRBD1. The V and J ends lost 4 bases and 7 bases, in that order; junction bases with no gene match: 4. Looked up from germline, CDR1 is MNHNS and CDR2 is SASEGT. The CDR3 is 15 residues long. The CDR3: CASSVGQGGNSPLHF. Here the CDR3 DNA reads TGTGCCAGCAGTGTCGGACAGGGGGGAAATTCACCCCTCCACTTT.

The table lists this clone with many counts. The chain joins TRBV20-1 to TRBJ2-1, with TRBD2 matching over 11 bases. Trimming at V came to 6 bases and at J to 2 bases, leaving 15 bases not matched to a gene. Germline-derived CDR1 and CDR2 are DFQATT and SNEGSKA (reference sequence). The CDR3 is 18 amino acids. The DNA of the CDR3 is TGCAGTGCCCAACACCCCTTTACTAGCGGGAGTCCCTACAATGAGCAGTTCTTC. Amino acid sequence: CSAQHPFTSGSPYNEQFF.

This clone appeared many times. This chain links TRBV7-2 with TRBJ1-5; TRBD1 matches at 7 bases. V lost 3 bases and J lost 1; bases outside the gene matches: 3. This CDR3 has 15 amino acids. CDR1 is SGHTA and CDR2 is FQGNSA in the germline V gene. DNA for the CDR3: TGTGCCAGCAGCTTTAACAGGGGAAGCAATCAGCCCCAGCATTTT. Residues: CASSFNRGSNQPQHF.

This clone is labeled medium-sized (0.01 to 0.1%). The CDR3 loop is CASSESTGWSSPLHF. The CDR3 bases are TGTGCCAGCAGTGAAAGCACAGGTTGGAGTTCACCCCTCCACTTT. The chain couples TRBV6-1 to TRBJ1-6; D might be TRBD1 (5 bases). CDR1 and CDR2 (germline): MNHNS, SASEGT. V lost 2 bases, J lost 9 bases, and 14 bases lay in between. The CDR3 runs 15 residues.

This clone was observed many times. This chain joins TRBV29-1 and TRBJ1-1; D possibly corresponds to TRBD1 (6 bases). From germline, CDR1 is SQVTM and CDR2 ANQGSEA. V lost 3 bases to trimming and J lost 6 bases, with 14 bases between them. The CDR3 covers 13 residues. The CDR3 protein is CSVDYRAGSEAFF. In nucleotides, the CDR3 is TGCAGCGTTGATTACAGGGCCGGTTCTGAAGCTTTCTTT.

Sample share makes this clone medium-sized (0.01 to 0.1%). The chain employs TRBV5-1 and TRBJ1-3, with D uncertain. CDR1 and CDR2 (germline): SGHRS, YFSETQ. The V end lost 4 bases, the J end lost 4 bases, and 12 bases lay between the germline ends. The CDR3 is 14 amino acids. Here the CDR3 DNA reads TGCGCCAGCAGCCTGGACCCAGGCGGAAACACCATATATTTT. Protein product: CASSLDPGGNTIYF. Filled out from reference TRBV5-1 and TRBJ1-3, the complete variable domain reads KAGVTQTPRYLIKTRGQQVTLSCSPISGHRSVSWYQQTPGQGLQFLFEYFSETQRNKGNFPGRFSGRQFSNSRSEMNVSTLELGDSALYLCASSLDPGGNTIYFGEGSWLTVV.

The chain is built from TRBV3-1 and TRBJ1-1; the D is unclear. Looked up from germline, CDR1 is LGHDT and CDR2 is YNNKEL (reference sequence). The V end lost 3 bases, the J end lost 14 bases, and 16 bases lay between the germline ends. The CDR3 spans 12 residues. The CDR3 loop is CASSQSNTEGFF. CDR3 in DNA: TGTGCCAGCAGCCAGTCGAACACTGAAGGATTCTTT. Full variable domain (missing parts from reference TRBV3-1 and TRBJ1-1): DTAVSQTPKYLVTQMGNDKSIKCEQNLGHDTMYWYKQDSKKFLKIMFSYNNKELIINETVPNRFSPKSPDKAHLNLHINSLELGDSAVYFCASSQSNTEGFFGQGTRLTVV.

This clone was seen at least ten times. The rearrangement joins TRBV7-2 to TRBJ2-2, with 8 bases matching TRBD2. The CDR3 extends over 16 amino acids. Germline V gene data show CDR1 as SGHTA and CDR2 as FQGNSA. Germline trimming cut 5 bases from V and 1 base from J; bases unmatched to any gene: 6. For the CDR3, the DNA is TGTGCCAGCAGCCCCATCCTAGCGGGGAACACCGGGGAGCTGTTTTTT. Protein product: CASSPILAGNTGELFF. Full variable domain (outside the CDR3, taken from reference TRBV7-2 and TRBJ2-2): GAGVSQSPSNKVTEKGKDVELRCDPISGHTALYWYRQSLGQGLEFLIYFQGNSAPDKSGLPSDRFSAERTGGSVSTLTIQRTQQEDSAVYLCASSPILAGNTGELFFGEGSRLTVL.

The chain carries TRBV20-1 and TRBJ1-5, with 7 bases matching TRBD1. Germline V lookup: CDR1 DFQATT, CDR2 SNEGSKA (reference sequence). This CDR3 is 15 amino acids long. Trimming removed 6 bases from V and 0 bases from J; junction bases left unmatched: 8. The chain's CDR3 is CSAHRGGYSNQPQHF. In nucleotides, the CDR3 is TGCAGTGCCCACAGGGGAGGGTATAGCAATCAGCCCCAGCATTTT.

This clone was found many times. In DNA form, the CDR3 reads TGTGCCAGCAGCTTACGGGGACAGGCACTCGGAGGCTACACCTTC. This translates into CASSLRGQALGGYTF. The rearrangement joins TRBV13 to TRBJ1-2; TRBD1 matches 8 bases. The ends lost 2 bases at V and 8 bases at J; junction bases unmatched: 10. Germline CDR1 is PRHDT and CDR2 is FYEKMQ (reference sequence). The CDR3 covers 15 residues. Full variable domain (missing parts from reference TRBV13 and TRBJ1-2): AAGVIQSPRHLIKEKRETATLKCYPIPRHDTVYWYQQGPGQDPQFLISFYEKMQSDKGSIPDRFSAQQFSDYHSELNMSSLELGDSALYFCASSLRGQALGGYTFGSGTRLTVV.

This clone came up many times. The chain has TRBV27 and TRBJ2-1, with 10 bases aligning to TRBD2. CDR1 is MNHEY, CDR2 SMNVEV, per germline (reference sequence). This CDR3 contains 16 residues. The ends lost 2 bases at V and 3 bases at J; junction bases unmatched: 4. Here the CDR3 DNA reads TGTGCCAGCAGTTTACGGCTAGCGGGGGTCTACAATGAGCAGTTCTTC. The encoded protein is CASSLRLAGVYNEQFF.

This clone occurred many times. The CDR3 region is CSVQGQKNYEQYF. The CDR3 DNA is TGCAGCGTCCAGGGACAGAAAAATTACGAGCAGTACTTC. The chain recombines TRBV29-1 with TRBJ2-7, with 7 bases aligning to TRBD1. The ends lost 6 bases at V and 4 bases at J; junction bases unmatched: 9. From germline, CDR1 is SQVTM and CDR2 ANQGSEA. The CDR3 runs 13 residues.

V and J are TRBV11-3 and TRBJ2-5; D possibly corresponds to TRBD1 (5 bases). The CDR3 is 16 residues long. The V gene lost 5 bases and the J gene lost 4 bases, with 20 bases spanning the gap. Germline CDR1 and CDR2: SGHNT and YENEEA. CDR3 bases: TGTGCCAGCAGCACACGGGCAGGGATGGTTGGAGAGACCCAGTACTTC. It is translated as CASSTRAGMVGETQYF.

This clone has more than one count but fewer than ten. One junction end disagrees with the germline gene, perhaps due to a read error. This chain connects TRBV15 to TRBJ2-7; the D gene could be TRBD1 or TRBD2 (5 bases each). Germline V gene lookup returns CDR1 LNHNV and CDR2 YYDKDF (reference sequence). The CDR3 is made up of 15 amino acids. For the CDR3, the DNA is TGTGCCACCATCAGAGGGGTAGCGCGGACCTACGAGCAGTACTTC. Its translation is CATIRGVARTYEQYF. Full variable domain (rest looked up from reference TRBV15 and TRBJ2-7): DAMVIQNPRYQVTQFGKPVTLSCSQTLNHNVMYWYQQKSSQAPKLLFHYYDKDFNNEADTPDNFQSRRPNTSFCFLDIRSPGLGDTAMYLCATIRGVARTYEQYFGPGTRLTVT.

This clone has a count of ten or more. This chain links TRBV19 with TRBJ1-5, with no clear D. The germline CDR1 and CDR2 sequences are LNHDA and SQIVND (reference sequence). The V end was cut by 7 bases, the J end by 4 bases, with 11 bases between. There are 13 residues in the CDR3. The CDR3 sequence is CASTRQVNQPQHF. The CDR3 nucleotides are TGTGCCAGTACCAGACAAGTGAATCAGCCCCAGCATTTT.